This T cell receptor beta chain was profiled in a study of blood T cell repertoires in COVID-19. Study summary: Sites across the United States, Italy and Spain contributed samples from acute and convalescent COVID-19. In each case, the material was cDNA or gDNA derived from T cells, B-cell-depleted T cells, or PBMCs.

Per the authors' pipeline: Amplified reference gene primers provided the basis for estimating nucleated cell counts. This table comes from immunoSEQ multiplex PCR, and its TCRdb copy is limited to in-frame clones, with some not included. V and J calls and clone size are those listed in that table; D and trimming were worked out from the DNA. Here the sample spans 300,000 to 450,000 clones, roughly 85% being singletons. The CDR3 length is 15 residues. Germline lookup yields CDR1 SGHRS and CDR2 YFSETQ. V was cut by 5 bases and J by 0 bases, with 9 bases left in between. The receptor was derived from a woman between 18 and 29 years old with acute or convalescent COVID-19. The sample taken for sequencing was peripheral blood. The rearrangement links TRBV5-1 to TRBJ2-6, with D unresolved. CDR3 region: CASSQSNSGANVLTF. CDR3 sequence (DNA): TGCGCCAGCAGTCAGTCAAACTCTGGGGCCAACGTCCTGACTTTC.